A selection of T cell receptor beta chains follows, all from one sample in a study of immune characterization of retroperitoneal liposarcoma. MiXCR, run by TCRdb on the PCR reads, gives a single entry per CDR3 protein. The table has more than 10,000 distinct CDR3 sequences, around 30% seen once. Sequences were obtained from tumor tissue. These receptors all come from a male donor with retroperitoneal liposarcoma. Each CDR3 is given with its conserved first and last residue. The D gene is left open where the match is weak. Not every row has a clone size; where given, it reads once, few, many or a size class.

j_gene | len | v_gene | abundance | d_gene | CDR3aa | CDR3nt
TRBJ2-1 | 15 | TRBV7-3 | medium-sized | NA | CASSFQAGFDNEQFF | TGTGCCAGCAGCTTCCAGGCAGGGTTCGACAATGAGCAGTTCTTC
TRBJ2-7 | 16 | TRBV24-1 | NA | NA | CATSEPQRRVTYEQYF | TGTGCCACCAGTGAGCCCCAGCGTAGAGTAACCTACGAGCAGTACTTC
TRBJ1-5 | 15 | TRBV6-1 | many | NA | CASSVDSGFFQPQHF | TGTGCCAGCAGCGTGGACAGTGGTTTCTTTCAGCCCCAGCATTTT
TRBJ2-7 | 16 | TRBV12-3/TRBV12-4 | many | TRBD1 | CASSPTSYQGASEQYF | TGTGCCAGCAGTCCCACCTCTTATCAGGGGGCCAGCGAGCAGTACTTC
TRBJ2-5 | 12 | TRBV12-3/TRBV12-4 | many | NA | CASSLVPGEQYF | TGTGCCAGCAGTTTAGTGCCGGGGGAGCAGTACTTC
TRBJ2-1 | 20 | TRBV27 | NA | TRBD2 | CASSIIPPGLAGDTQETQFF | TGTGCCAGCAGTATTATACCACCGGGACTAGCGGGAGATACCCAAGAGACCCAGTTCTTC
TRBJ2-5 | 12 | TRBV24-1 | few | TRBD2 | CATGLAGYEQYF | TGTGCCACGGGACTAGCGGGATATGAGCAGTACTTC
TRBJ2-1 | 18 | TRBV11-1 | NA | TRBD1 | CASSLASLPGTGDYEQFF | TGTGCCAGCAGCTTAGCGTCTTTACCCGGGACAGGGGATTACGAGCAGTTCTTC
TRBJ2-5 | 16 | TRBV7-2 | medium-sized | TRBD2 | CASSLRTSGMGETQYF | TGTGCCAGCAGCTTACGAACTAGCGGGATGGGTGAGACCCAGTACTTC
TRBJ2-5 | 13 | TRBV6-1 | medium-sized | NA | CASSVPIPNEQYF | TGTGCCAGCAGTGTCCCGATACCCAATGAGCAGTACTTC
TRBJ2-2 | 15 | TRBV11-3 | few | NA | CASSEPGRGAGELFF | TGTGCCAGCAGCGAACCGGGCCGCGGGGCCGGGGAGCTGTTTTTT
TRBJ2-1 | 12 | TRBV7-9 | NA | NA | CASSLGRGEQFF | TGTGCCAGCAGCTTAGGGAGGGGTGAGCAGTTCTTC
TRBJ1-2 | 13 | TRBV11-1 | few | TRBD1 | CASSPDRVDGYTF | TGTGCCAGCAGCCCGGACAGGGTGGATGGCTACACCTTC
TRBJ2-7 | 15 | TRBV4-1 | few | TRBD1 | CASSQNRGQGYEQYF | TGCGCCAGCAGCCAAAACCGGGGACAGGGCTACGAGCAGTACTTC
TRBJ2-7 | 15 | TRBV6-1 | medium-sized | NA | CASSEAGGGGYEQYF | TGTGCCAGCAGTGAAGCTGGGGGGGGCGGCTACGAGCAGTACTTC
TRBJ2-1 | 15 | TRBV27 | NA | NA | CASSLYGGSYNEQFF | TGTGCCAGCAGTTTATATGGGGGCTCCTACAATGAGCAGTTCTTC
TRBJ2-3 | 16 | TRBV28 | NA | TRBD2 | CASTKGLAGAWDTQYF | TGTGCCAGCACCAAGGGACTAGCGGGAGCATGGGATACGCAGTATTTT
TRBJ1-2 | 15 | TRBV6-1 | few | TRBD1 | CASSRDRGGDYGYTF | TGTGCCAGCAGTAGAGACAGGGGGGGGGACTATGGCTACACCTTC
TRBJ2-5 | 16 | TRBV6-6 | once | NA | CASSYLRAEVAETQYF | TGTGCCAGCAGTTACCTTCGGGCCGAAGTCGCGGAGACCCAGTACTTC
TRBJ2-7 | 14 | TRBV7-8 | medium-sized | NA | CASSSPEGFPEQYF | TGTGCCAGCAGCTCCCCGGAAGGGTTTCCCGAGCAGTACTTC
TRBJ1-1 | 13 | TRBV7-3 | NA | NA | CASSVFTNTEAFF | TGTGCCAGCAGCGTATTTACAAACACTGAAGCTTTCTTT
TRBJ2-1 | 14 | TRBV6-1 | NA | NA | CASSKEGGTQTQFF | TGTGCCAGCAGCAAAGAGGGGGGCACACAGACCCAGTTCTTC
TRBJ2-1 | 13 | TRBV6-1 | many | TRBD2 | CASRTSPYNEQFF | TGTGCCAGCAGGACTAGCCCGTACAATGAGCAGTTCTTC
TRBJ1-2 | 13 | TRBV12-3/TRBV12-4 | few | NA | CASSLGAKGGYTF | TGTGCCAGCAGTTTAGGGGCAAAGGGTGGCTACACCTTC
TRBJ2-5 | 15 | TRBV25-1 | many | NA | CASSVKGAVGETQYF | TGTGCCAGCAGCGTAAAAGGGGCAGTGGGAGAGACCCAGTACTTC
TRBJ2-5 | 15 | TRBV5-6 | NA | TRBD2 | CASSHRGGAEETQYF | TGTGCCAGCAGTCATCGGGGGGGGGCGGAGGAGACCCAGTACTTC
TRBJ2-1 | 15 | TRBV6-1 | NA | NA | CASSVGVADYNEQFF | TGTGCCAGCAGTGTAGGAGTAGCGGATTACAATGAGCAGTTCTTC
TRBJ2-5 | 13 | TRBV12-3/TRBV12-4 | medium-sized | NA | CASTLSGLETQYF | TGTGCCAGCACCCTGAGCGGATTGGAGACCCAGTACTTC
TRBJ2-3 | 15 | TRBV6-1 | NA | TRBD2 | CASSSGGVNTDTQYF | TGTGCCAGCAGTAGCGGGGGGGTTAACACAGATACGCAGTATTTT
TRBJ2-3 | 12 | TRBV6-1 | many | NA | CASSPNTDTQYF | TGTGCCAGCAGTCCGAACACAGATACGCAGTATTTT